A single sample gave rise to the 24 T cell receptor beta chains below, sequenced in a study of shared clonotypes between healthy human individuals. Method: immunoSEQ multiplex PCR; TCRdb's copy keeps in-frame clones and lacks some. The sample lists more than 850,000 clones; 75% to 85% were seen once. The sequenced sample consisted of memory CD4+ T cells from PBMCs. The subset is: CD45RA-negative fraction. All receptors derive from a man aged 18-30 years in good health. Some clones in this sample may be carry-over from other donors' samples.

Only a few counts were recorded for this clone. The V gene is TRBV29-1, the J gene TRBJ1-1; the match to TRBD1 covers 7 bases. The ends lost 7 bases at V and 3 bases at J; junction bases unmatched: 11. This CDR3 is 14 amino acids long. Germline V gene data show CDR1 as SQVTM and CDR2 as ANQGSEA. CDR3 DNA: TGCAGCGCCTCCAAACAGGGGCAGGACACTGAAGCTTTCTTT. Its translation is CSASKQGQDTEAFF.

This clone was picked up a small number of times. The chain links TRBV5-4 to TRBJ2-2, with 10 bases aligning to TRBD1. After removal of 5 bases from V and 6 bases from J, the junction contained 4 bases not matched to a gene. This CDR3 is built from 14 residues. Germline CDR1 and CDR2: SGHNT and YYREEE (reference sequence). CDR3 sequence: CASRRDRGSGELFF. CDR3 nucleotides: TGTGCCAGCAGGCGGGACAGGGGATCCGGGGAGCTGTTTTTT.

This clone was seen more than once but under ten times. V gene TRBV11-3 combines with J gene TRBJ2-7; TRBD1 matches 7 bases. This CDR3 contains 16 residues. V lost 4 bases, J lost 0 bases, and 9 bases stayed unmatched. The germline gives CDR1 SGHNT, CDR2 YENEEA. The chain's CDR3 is CASSSSIRQGSYEQYF. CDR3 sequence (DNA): TGTGCCAGCAGCTCCTCGATACGACAGGGCTCCTACGAGCAGTACTTC.

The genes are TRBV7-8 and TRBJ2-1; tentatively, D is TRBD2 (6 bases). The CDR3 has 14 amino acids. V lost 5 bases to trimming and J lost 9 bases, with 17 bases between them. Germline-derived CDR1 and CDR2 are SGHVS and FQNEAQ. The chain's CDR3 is CASSPGLARTEQFF. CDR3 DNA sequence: TGTGCCAGCAGCCCCGGGCTAGCGAGGACTGAGCAGTTCTTC.

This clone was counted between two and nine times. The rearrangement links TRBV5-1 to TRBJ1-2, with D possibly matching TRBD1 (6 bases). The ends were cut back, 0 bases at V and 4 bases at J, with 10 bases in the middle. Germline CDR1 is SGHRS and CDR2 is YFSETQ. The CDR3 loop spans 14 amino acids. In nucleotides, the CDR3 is TGCGCCAGCAGCTTGGTACAGGGCTCCTATGGCTACACCTTC. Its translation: CASSLVQGSYGYTF.

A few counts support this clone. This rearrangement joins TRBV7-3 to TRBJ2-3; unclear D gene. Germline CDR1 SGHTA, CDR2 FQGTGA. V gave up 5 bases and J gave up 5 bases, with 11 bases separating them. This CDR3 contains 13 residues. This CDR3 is CASSLARRDTQYF. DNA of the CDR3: TGTGCCAGCAGCCTCGCCCGAAGAGATACGCAGTATTTT.

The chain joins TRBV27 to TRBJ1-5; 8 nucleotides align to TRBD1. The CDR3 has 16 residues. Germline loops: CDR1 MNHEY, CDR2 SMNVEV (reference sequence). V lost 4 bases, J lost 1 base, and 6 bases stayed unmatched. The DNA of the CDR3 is TGTGCCAGCAGTTCGACAGGGGCGGGGAGCAATCAGCCCCAGCATTTT. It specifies CASSSTGAGSNQPQHF.

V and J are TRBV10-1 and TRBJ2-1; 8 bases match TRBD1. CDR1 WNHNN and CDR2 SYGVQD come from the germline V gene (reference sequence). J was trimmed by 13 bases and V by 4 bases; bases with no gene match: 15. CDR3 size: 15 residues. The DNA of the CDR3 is TGCGCCAGCAGTGGCGGGACAGGAGCTGCTGCCCTACAGTTCTTC. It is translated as CASSGGTGAAALQFF.

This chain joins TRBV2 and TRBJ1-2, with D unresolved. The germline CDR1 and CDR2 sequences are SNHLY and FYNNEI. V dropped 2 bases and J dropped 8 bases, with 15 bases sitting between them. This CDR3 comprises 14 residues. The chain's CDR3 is CASSERLVVGGYTF. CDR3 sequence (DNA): TGTGCCAGCAGTGAAAGGCTCGTGGTGGGGGGCTACACCTTC.

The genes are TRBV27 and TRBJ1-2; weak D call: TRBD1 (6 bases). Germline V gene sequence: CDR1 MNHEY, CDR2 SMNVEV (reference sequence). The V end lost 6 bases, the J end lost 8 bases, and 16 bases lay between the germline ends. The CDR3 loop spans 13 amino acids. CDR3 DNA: TGTGCCAGCAGCCTTCCCGGGGGCTTAGGCTACACCTTC. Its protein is CASSLPGGLGYTF.

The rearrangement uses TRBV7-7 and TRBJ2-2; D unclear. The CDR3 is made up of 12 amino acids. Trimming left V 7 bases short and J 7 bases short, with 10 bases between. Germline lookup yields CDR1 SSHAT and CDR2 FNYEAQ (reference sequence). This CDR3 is CASTHPGGELFF. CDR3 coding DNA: TGTGCCAGCACCCACCCGGGCGGGGAGCTGTTTTTT.

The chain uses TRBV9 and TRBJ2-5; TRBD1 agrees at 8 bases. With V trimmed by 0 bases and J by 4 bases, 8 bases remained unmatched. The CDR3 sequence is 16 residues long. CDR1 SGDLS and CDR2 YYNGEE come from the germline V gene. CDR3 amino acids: CASSVGFRGRVETQYF. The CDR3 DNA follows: TGTGCCAGCAGCGTAGGTTTCAGGGGGCGCGTAGAGACCCAGTACTTC.

The CDR3 bases are TGTGCCAGCAGCCCCCAAGCGGCGGGAGTCTACAATGAGCAGTTCTTC. This gives the protein CASSPQAAGVYNEQFF. This chain joins TRBV9 and TRBJ2-1; 7 nucleotides line up with TRBD2. The CDR3 covers 16 residues. Germline V gives CDR1 SGDLS, CDR2 YYNGEE. V was pared by 4 bases and J by 3 bases, with 10 bases of the junction left unmatched.

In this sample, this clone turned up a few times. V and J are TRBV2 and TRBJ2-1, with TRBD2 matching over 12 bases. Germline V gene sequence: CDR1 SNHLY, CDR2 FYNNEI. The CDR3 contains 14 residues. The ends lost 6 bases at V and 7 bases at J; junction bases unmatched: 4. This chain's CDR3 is CASSTSGRQNEQFF. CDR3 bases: TGTGCCAGCAGCACTAGCGGGAGGCAGAATGAGCAGTTCTTC.

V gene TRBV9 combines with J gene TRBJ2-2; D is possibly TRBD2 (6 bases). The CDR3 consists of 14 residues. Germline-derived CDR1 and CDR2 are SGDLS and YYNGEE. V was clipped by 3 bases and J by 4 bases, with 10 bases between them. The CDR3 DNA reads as TGTGCCAGCAGCGGGGGACTCACCACCGGGGAGCTGTTTTTT. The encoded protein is CASSGGLTTGELFF.

CDR3 region: CASSPGGGGNTGELFF. In nucleotides, the CDR3 is TGTGCCAGCAGCCCAGGAGGAGGGGGGAACACCGGGGAGCTGTTTTTT. The V call is TRBV9, the J call TRBJ2-2; D is possibly TRBD1 or TRBD2 (6 bases each). Trimming removed 4 bases at V and 1 base at J, with 14 bases between. CDR3 length: 16 amino acids. Looked up from germline, CDR1 is SGDLS and CDR2 is YYNGEE.

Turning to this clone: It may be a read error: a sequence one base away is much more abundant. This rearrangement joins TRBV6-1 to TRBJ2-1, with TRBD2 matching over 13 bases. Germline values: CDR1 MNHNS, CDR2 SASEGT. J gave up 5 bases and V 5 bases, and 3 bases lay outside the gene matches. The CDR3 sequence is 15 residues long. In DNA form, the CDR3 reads TGTGCCAGCAGTAAGGGACTAGCGGGAAACAATGAGCAGTTCTTC. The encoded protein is CASSKGLAGNNEQFF.

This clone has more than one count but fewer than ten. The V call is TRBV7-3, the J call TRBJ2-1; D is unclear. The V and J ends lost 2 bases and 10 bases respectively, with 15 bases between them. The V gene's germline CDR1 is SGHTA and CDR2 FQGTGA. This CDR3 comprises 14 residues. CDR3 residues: CASSLFPPSKEQFF. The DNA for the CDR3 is TGTGCCAGCAGCTTATTTCCCCCAAGCAAGGAGCAGTTCTTC.

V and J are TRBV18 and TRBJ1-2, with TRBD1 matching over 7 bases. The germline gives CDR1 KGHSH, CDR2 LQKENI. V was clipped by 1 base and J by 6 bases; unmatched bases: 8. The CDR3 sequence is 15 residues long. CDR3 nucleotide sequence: TGTGCCAGCTCACCACAAGGGGGCAGTTTCAATGGCTACACCTTC. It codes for CASSPQGGSFNGYTF.

The CDR3 is CASSRLAGGLSEQFF. The CDR3 DNA reads TGTGCCAGTAGTAGGCTAGCGGGAGGGCTAAGTGAGCAGTTCTTC. The chain recombines TRBV19 with TRBJ2-1, with 12 bases lining up with TRBD2. This CDR3 contains 15 residues. Losses at the gene ends were 4 bases for V and 9 bases for J; bases not matched to a gene: 7. The germline V gene encodes CDR1 LNHDA and CDR2 SQIVND (reference sequence).

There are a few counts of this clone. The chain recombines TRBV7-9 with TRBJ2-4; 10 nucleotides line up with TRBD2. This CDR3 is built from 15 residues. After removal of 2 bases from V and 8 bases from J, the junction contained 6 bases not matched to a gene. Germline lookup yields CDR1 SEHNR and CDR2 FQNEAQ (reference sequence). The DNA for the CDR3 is TGTGCCAGCAGCTTAACTCTAGCGGGAGAGGACATTCAGTACTTC. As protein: CASSLTLAGEDIQYF. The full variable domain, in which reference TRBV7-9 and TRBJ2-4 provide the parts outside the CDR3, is DTGVSQNPRHKITKRGQNVTFRCDPISEHNRLYWYRQTLGQGPEFLTYFQNEAQLEKSRLLSDRFSAERPKGSFSTLEIQRTEQGDSAMYLCASSLTLAGEDIQYFGAGTRLSVL.

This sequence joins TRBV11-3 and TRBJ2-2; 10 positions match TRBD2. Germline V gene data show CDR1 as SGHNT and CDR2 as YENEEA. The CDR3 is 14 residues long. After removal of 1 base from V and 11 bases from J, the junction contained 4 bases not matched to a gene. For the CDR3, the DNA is TGTGCCAGCAGCTTAGGGGCTAGCGGGAGTGAGCTGTTTTTT. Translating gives CASSLGASGSELFF.

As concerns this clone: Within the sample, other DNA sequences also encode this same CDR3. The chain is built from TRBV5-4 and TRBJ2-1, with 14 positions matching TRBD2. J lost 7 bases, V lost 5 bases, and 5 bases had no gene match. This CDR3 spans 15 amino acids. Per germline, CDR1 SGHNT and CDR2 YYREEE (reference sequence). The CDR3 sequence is CASSPGLAGGNEQFF. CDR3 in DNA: TGTGCCAGCAGTCCCGGACTAGCGGGAGGAAATGAGCAGTTCTTC.

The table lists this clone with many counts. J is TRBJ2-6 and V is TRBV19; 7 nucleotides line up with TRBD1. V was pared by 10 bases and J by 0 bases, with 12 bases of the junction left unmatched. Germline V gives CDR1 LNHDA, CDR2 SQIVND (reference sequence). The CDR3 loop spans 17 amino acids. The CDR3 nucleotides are TGTGCCACAAAAACTAGGACAGGCAGCTCTGGGGCCAACGTCCTGACTTTC. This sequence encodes CATKTRTGSSGANVLTF.